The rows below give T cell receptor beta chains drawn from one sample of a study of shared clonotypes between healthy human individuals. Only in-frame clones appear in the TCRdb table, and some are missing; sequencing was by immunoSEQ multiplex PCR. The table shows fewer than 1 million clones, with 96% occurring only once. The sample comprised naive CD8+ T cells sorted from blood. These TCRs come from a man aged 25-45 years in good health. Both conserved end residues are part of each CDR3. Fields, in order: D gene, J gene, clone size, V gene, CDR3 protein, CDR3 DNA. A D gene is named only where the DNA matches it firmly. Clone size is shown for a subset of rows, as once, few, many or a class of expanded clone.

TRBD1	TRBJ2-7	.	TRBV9	CASSARQGRIYEQYF	TGTGCCAGCAGCGCCCGACAGGGGAGAATCTACGAGCAGTACTTC
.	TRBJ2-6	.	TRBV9	CASSVRQIPTSGANVLTF	TGTGCCAGCAGCGTGAGACAGATCCCCACCTCTGGGGCCAACGTCCTGACTTTC
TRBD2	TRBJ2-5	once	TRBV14	CASSQLWEGSLGETQYF	TGTGCCAGCAGCCAACTTTGGGAGGGCTCCTTGGGGGAGACCCAGTACTTC
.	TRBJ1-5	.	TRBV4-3	CASSPEGGFYQPQHF	TGCGCCAGCAGCCCGGAGGGGGGGTTTTATCAGCCCCAGCATTTT
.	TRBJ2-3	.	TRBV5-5	CASSFWQAATDTQYF	TGTGCCAGCAGCTTCTGGCAAGCCGCCACAGATACGCAGTATTTT
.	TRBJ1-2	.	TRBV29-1	CSVGAAGSGNLYGYTF	TGCAGCGTTGGAGCCGCCGGTAGTGGAAACCTCTATGGCTACACCTTC
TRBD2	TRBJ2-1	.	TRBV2	CASSEGLAGVDNEQFF	TGTGCCAGCAGTGAAGGACTAGCGGGAGTCGACAATGAGCAGTTCTTC
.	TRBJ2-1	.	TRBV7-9	CASELGGYNEQFF	TGTGCCAGCGAGCTAGGAGGCTACAATGAGCAGTTCTTC
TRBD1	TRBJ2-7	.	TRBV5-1	CASSFRGQGWDEQYF	TGCGCCAGCAGCTTCCGAGGACAGGGTTGGGACGAGCAGTACTTC
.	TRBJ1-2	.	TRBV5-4	CASSLYLMGATNYGYTF	TGTGCCAGCAGCTTGTACCTCATGGGGGCAACCAACTATGGCTACACCTTC
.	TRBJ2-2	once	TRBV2	CASSEASMTVGELFF	TGTGCCAGCAGTGAAGCGTCGATGACAGTCGGGGAGCTGTTTTTT
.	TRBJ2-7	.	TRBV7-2	CASSNPVTAAGRDYEQYF	TGTGCCAGCAGCAACCCTGTCACGGCTGCGGGAAGGGATTACGAGCAGTACTTC
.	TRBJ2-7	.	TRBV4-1	CASSQGTTFGEQYF	TGCGCCAGCAGCCAAGGGACAACCTTCGGCGAGCAGTACTTC
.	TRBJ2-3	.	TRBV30	CACRTASTDTQYF	TGTGCCTGTCGGACAGCAAGCACAGATACGCAGTATTTT
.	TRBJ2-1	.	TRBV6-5	CASKPGDSYNEQFF	TGTGCCAGCAAACCAGGGGACTCCTACAATGAGCAGTTCTTC
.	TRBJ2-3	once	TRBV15	CATSRDLSGTDRDTQYF	TGTGCCACCAGCAGAGATCTTAGCGGGACAGATCGAGATACGCAGTATTTT
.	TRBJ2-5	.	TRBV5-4	CASSPAAGKETQYF	TGTGCCAGCAGCCCCGCGGCGGGAAAAGAGACCCAGTACTTC
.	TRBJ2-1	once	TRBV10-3	CAISEERDNEQFF	TGTGCCATCAGTGAGGAGAGAGACAATGAGCAGTTCTTC
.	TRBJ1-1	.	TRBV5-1	CASSLPRDSSNTEAFF	TGCGCCAGCAGCTTGCCCAGGGACTCGTCGAACACTGAAGCTTTCTTT
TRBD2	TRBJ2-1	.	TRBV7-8	CASSILRGGGEQFF	TGTGCCAGCAGCATCCTCCGGGGGGGTGGTGAGCAGTTCTTC
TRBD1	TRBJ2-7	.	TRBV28	CASSARDRKAYEQYF	TGTGCCAGCAGTGCCCGGGACAGGAAGGCCTACGAGCAGTACTTC
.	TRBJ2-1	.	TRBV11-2	CASSYRAGNEQFF	TGTGCCAGCAGCTACAGGGCTGGCAATGAGCAGTTCTTC
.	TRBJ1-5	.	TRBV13	CASSKGTGTSNQPQHF	TGTGCCAGCAGCAAGGGTACAGGGACTAGCAATCAGCCCCAGCATTTT
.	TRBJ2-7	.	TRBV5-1	CASTGLAPHYEQYF	TGCGCCAGCACTGGGTTGGCCCCCCATTACGAGCAGTACTTC
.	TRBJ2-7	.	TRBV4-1	CASSQVGSYEQYF	TGCGCCAGCAGCCAAGTGGGGAGCTACGAGCAGTACTTC
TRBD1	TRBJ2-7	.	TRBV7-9	CASSFSRDRGNEQYF	TGTGCCAGCAGCTTTAGTAGAGACAGGGGTAACGAGCAGTACTTC
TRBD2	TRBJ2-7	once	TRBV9	CASSVGFGLGSYEQYF	TGTGCCAGCAGCGTAGGCTTTGGACTAGGGTCCTACGAGCAGTACTTC
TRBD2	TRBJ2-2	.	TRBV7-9	CASSLRLAGGTRGTGELFF	TGTGCCAGCAGCTTAAGGCTAGCGGGAGGTACTCGGGGCACCGGGGAGCTGTTTTTT
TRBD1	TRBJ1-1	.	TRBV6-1	CASSEARGLETEAFF	TGTGCCAGCAGTGAAGCGAGGGGGCTAGAGACTGAAGCTTTCTTT
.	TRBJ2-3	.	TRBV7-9	CASSLPWGSTDTQYF	TGTGCCAGCAGCTTACCTTGGGGTAGCACAGATACGCAGTATTTT
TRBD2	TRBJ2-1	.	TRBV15	CATSRKLLAGENNEQFF	TGTGCCACCAGCAGAAAACTATTAGCGGGAGAAAACAATGAGCAGTTCTTC
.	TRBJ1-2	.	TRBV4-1	CASSQEVGRINYGYTF	TGCGCCAGCAGCCAAGAAGTCGGCAGGATCAACTATGGCTACACCTTC
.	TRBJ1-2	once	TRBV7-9	CASILTEALGGYTF	TGTGCCAGCATCCTTACGGAAGCACTTGGGGGCTACACCTTC
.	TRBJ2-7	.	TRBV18	CASSPRGLTLYEQYF	TGTGCCAGCTCACCACGAGGGCTTACCTTGTACGAGCAGTACTTC
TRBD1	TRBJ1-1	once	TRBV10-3	CAIVRGQGDPEAFF	TGTGCCATCGTCAGGGGACAGGGAGATCCTGAAGCTTTCTTT
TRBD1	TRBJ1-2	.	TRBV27	CASSFGQGAIYGYTF	TGTGCCAGCAGTTTCGGACAGGGGGCAATCTATGGCTACACCTTC
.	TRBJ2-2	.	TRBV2	CASKNGPTNTGELFF	TGTGCCAGCAAAAACGGACCAACGAACACCGGGGAGCTGTTTTTT
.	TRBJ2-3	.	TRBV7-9	CASIPTASPTDTQYF	TGTGCCAGCATACCGACCGCCTCCCCGACAGATACGCAGTATTTT
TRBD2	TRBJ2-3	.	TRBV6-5	CASSRLAHYTDTQYF	TGTGCCAGCAGTAGACTAGCCCATTACACAGATACGCAGTATTTT
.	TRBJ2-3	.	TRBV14	CASSPLIREMGTDTQYF	TGTGCCAGCAGCCCTCTTATTCGGGAGATGGGGACAGATACGCAGTATTTT
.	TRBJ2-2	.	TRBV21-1	CASNRGPLPAGGNTGELFF	TGTGCCAGCAACAGGGGGCCCCTACCCGCTGGCGGGAACACCGGGGAGCTGTTTTTT
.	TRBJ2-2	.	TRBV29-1	CSVVVSNTGELFF	TGCAGCGTTGTTGTATCGAACACCGGGGAGCTGTTTTTT
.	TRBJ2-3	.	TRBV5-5	CATEGVTISTDTQYF	TGTGCCACGGAAGGAGTCACAATCAGCACAGATACGCAGTATTTT
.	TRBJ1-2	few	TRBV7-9	CASSLGDDGYTF	TGTGCCAGCAGCTTAGGTGACGATGGCTACACCTTC
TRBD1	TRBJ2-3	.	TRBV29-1	CSEGQANTDTQYF	TGCAGCGAGGGACAGGCGAACACAGATACGCAGTATTTT
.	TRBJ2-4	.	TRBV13	CASSLGPARENIQYF	TGTGCCAGCAGCTTAGGACCAGCCCGCGAAAACATTCAGTACTTC
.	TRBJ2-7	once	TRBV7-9	CASSLAGTGEYEQYF	TGTGCCAGCAGCCTGGCCGGGACGGGAGAATACGAGCAGTACTTC
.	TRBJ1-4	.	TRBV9	CASSGAAFNEKLFF	TGTGCCAGCAGCGGGGCAGCCTTTAATGAAAAACTGTTTTTT
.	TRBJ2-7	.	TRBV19	CASSDANPSYEQYF	TGTGCCAGTAGTGACGCAAACCCTTCCTACGAGCAGTACTTC
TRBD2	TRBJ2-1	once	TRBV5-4	CASSLVVAGGEQFF	TGTGCCAGCAGCTTGGTGGTTGCGGGAGGTGAGCAGTTCTTC
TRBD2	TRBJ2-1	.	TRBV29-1	CSVEGLAELSYNEQFF	TGCAGCGTTGAGGGACTAGCGGAGCTGAGCTACAATGAGCAGTTCTTC
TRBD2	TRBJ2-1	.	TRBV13	CASSPGTSGYSEQFF	TGTGCCAGCAGCCCCGGGACTAGCGGATATAGTGAGCAGTTCTTC